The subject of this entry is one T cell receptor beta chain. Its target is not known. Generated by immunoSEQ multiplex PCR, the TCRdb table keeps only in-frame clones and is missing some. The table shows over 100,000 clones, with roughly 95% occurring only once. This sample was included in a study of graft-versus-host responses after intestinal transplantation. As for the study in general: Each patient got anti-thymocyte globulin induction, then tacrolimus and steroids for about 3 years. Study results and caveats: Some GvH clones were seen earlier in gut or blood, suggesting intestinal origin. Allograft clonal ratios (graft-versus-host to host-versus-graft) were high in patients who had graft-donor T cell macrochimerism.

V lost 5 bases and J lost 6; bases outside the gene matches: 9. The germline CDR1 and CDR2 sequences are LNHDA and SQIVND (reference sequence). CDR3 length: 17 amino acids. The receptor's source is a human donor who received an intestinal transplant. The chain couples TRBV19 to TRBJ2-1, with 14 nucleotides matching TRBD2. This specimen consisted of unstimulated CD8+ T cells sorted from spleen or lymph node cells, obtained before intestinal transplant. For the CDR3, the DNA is TGTGCCAGTAGTCCCCTCCCCGGGACTAGCGGGAGCAATGAGCAGTTCTTC. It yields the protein CASSPLPGTSGSNEQFF.